This T cell receptor (beta chain) was obtained from a study of a mutant IDH1 vaccine in newly diagnosed glioma. This table comes from immunoSEQ multiplex PCR, and its TCRdb copy is limited to in-frame clones, with some not included. The table has around 37,000 clones, roughly 89% seen once. The time point was: baseline, week 1 (first vaccination visit). The treatment is: pre-vaccination baseline after standard-of-care therapy. V lost 5 bases and J 7 bases, leaving 14 bases between the germline ends. The CDR3 is 14 amino acids. CDR1 LNHNV and CDR2 YYDKDF come from the germline V gene (reference sequence).

The source material was PBMCs, sampled from a glioma patient treated with radiotherapy, temozolomide or both. The origin of this receptor is a young man with glioma. This chain links TRBV15 with TRBJ1-4, with D tentatively TRBD1 (6 bases). The CDR3 DNA reads TGTGCCACCAGCCAACGGGGGCAGGCTGAAAAACTGTTTTTT. Its translation: CATSQRGQAEKLFF.